These 2 T cell receptor beta chains originate from one sample sequenced in a study of CD8+ T cells in alopecia areata. Extracted from the samples, RNA was reverse transcribed into cDNA to serve as the sequencing template. Libraries were prepared by immunoSEQ multiplex PCR; TCRdb keeps only in-frame clonotypes and omits some of them. The data contain approximately 110,000 clones, about 60% of them singletons. The treatment here: oral pan-JAK inhibitor, 5-10 mg twice daily. The starting material was CD8+ T cells sorted from blood, obtained at week 24, from a patient treated with tofacitinib. These receptors all come from a human donor with alopecia areata.

The CDR3 DNA reads TGTGCCAGCAGCTTAGTGGTGTACGAGCAGTACTTC. Translating it yields CASSLVVYEQYF. The rearrangement links TRBV13 to TRBJ2-7; D is undetermined. The V end lost 1 base, the J end lost 4 bases, and 5 bases lay between the germline ends. Germline CDR1 is PRHDT and CDR2 is FYEKMQ (reference sequence). The CDR3 loop spans 12 amino acids.

This clone was seen more than once but under ten times. V and J are TRBV29-1 and TRBJ1-2; 10 nucleotides match TRBD1. The CDR3 totals 13 residues. V was clipped by 7 bases and J by 3 bases; unmatched bases: 5. The germline gives CDR1 SQVTM, CDR2 ANQGSEA. In nucleotides, the CDR3 is TGCAGCGCCACGACAGGGGGCGACTATGGCTACACCTTC. This translates into CSATTGGDYGYTF.